This T cell receptor (beta chain) was identified during a study of tumor-infiltrating lymphocytes in primary liver carcinoma. Study observations and caveats: There was no comparison of CD4+ and CD8+ repertoires, as samples were bulk unsorted.

Unsorted whole blood served as the source of blood RNA, and germline DNA was extracted as well. From roughly 500 ng total RNA, TCR beta cDNA was generated with a primer in the constant region. TCR beta libraries came from three nested multiplex PCR rounds using slightly modified ARM-PCR. In the first two PCR rounds, TRBV1-TRBV30 forward primers were paired with a C-beta reverse primer, and each round lasted approximately 10 cycles. TCRdb itself ran the multiplex PCR reads through MiXCR, one entry per CDR3 protein. This sample has hundreds of thousands of distinct CDR3 sequences; approximately 54% occur once, and the top ten carry 17%. On this clonotype: As yet, its antigen is unknown.

With 8 bases removed from V and 3 bases from J, the gap between germline ends came to 21 bases. This CDR3 region has 16 residues. Germline V gene data show CDR1 as MNHEY and CDR2 as SVGEGT. Sequencing used peripheral blood. The sequence was collected from a woman aged 30 to 39 with primary liver carcinoma and hepatitis B virus infection. The V gene is TRBV6-2 or TRBV6-3, the J gene TRBJ2-3, with a tentative D call TRBD2 (6 bases). The CDR3: CASGGFSAWETDTQYF. The CDR3 DNA sequence: TGTGCCAGCGGGGGGTTTAGCGCCTGGGAGACAGATACGCAGTATTTT.